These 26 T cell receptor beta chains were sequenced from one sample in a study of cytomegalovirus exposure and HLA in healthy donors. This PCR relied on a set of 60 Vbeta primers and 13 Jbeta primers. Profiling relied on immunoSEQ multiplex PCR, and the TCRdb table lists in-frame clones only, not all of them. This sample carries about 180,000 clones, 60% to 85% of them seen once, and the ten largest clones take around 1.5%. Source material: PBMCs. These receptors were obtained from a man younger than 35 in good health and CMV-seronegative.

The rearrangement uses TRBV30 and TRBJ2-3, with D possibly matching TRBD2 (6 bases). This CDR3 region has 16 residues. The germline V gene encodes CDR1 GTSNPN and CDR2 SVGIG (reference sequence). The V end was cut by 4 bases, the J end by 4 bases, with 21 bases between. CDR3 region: CAWTGGGRFRSDTQYF. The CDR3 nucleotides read TGTGCCTGGACTGGTGGGGGGAGGTTTCGGTCAGATACGCAGTATTTT.

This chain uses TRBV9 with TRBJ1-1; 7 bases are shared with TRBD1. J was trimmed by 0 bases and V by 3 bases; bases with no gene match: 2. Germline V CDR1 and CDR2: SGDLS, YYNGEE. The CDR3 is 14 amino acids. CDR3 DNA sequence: TGTGCCAGCAGCGAACAGGGGATGAACACTGAAGCTTTCTTT. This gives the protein CASSEQGMNTEAFF.

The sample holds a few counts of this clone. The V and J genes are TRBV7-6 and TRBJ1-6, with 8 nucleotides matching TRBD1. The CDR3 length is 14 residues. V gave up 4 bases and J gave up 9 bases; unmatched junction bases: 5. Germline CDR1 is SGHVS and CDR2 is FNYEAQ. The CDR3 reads CASSSGQGASPLHF. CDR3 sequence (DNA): TGTGCCAGCAGCTCCGGACAGGGAGCTTCACCCCTCCACTTT. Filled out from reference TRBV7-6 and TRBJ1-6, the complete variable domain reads GAGVSQSPRYKVTKRGQDVALRCDPISGHVSLYWYRQALGQGPEFLTYFNYEAQQDKSGLPNDRFSAERPEGSISTLTIQRTEQRDSAMYRCASSSGQGASPLHFGNGTRLTVT.

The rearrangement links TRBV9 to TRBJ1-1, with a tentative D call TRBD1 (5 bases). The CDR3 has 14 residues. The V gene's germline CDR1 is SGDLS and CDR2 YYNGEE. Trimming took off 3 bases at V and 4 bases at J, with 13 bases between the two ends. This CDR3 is CASSESPGGTEAFF. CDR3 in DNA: TGTGCCAGCAGCGAAAGCCCCGGGGGCACTGAAGCTTTCTTT.

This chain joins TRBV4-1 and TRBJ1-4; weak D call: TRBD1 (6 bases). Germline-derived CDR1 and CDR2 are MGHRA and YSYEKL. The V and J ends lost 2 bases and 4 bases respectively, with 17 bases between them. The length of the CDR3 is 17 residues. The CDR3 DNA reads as TGCGCCAGCAGCCAACAAGCACAGGGTCCCGGTAATGAAAAACTGTTTTTT. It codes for CASSQQAQGPGNEKLFF.

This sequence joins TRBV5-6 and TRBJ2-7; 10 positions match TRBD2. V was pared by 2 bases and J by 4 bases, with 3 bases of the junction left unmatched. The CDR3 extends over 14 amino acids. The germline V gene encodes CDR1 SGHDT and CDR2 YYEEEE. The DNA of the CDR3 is TGTGCCAGCAGCTTTGGGACTAGCGTGTACGAGCAGTACTTC. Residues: CASSFGTSVYEQYF.

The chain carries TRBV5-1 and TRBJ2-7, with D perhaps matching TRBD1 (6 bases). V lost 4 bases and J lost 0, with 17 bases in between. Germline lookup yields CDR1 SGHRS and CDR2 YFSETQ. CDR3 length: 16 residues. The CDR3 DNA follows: TGCGCCAGCAGCCTGGGGGCCTCCGGGAACTCCTACGAGCAGTACTTC. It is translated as CASSLGASGNSYEQYF.

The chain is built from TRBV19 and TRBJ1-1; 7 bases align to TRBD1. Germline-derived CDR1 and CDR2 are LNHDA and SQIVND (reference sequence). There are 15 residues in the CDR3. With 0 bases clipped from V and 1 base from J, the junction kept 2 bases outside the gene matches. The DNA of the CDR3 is TGTGCCAGTAGTATAGATCGACAGGGGAACACTGAAGCTTTCTTT. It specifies CASSIDRQGNTEAFF.

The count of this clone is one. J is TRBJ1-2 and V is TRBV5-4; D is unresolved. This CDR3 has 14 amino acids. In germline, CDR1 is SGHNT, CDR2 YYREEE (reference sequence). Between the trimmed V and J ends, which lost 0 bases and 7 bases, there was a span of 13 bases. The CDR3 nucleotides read TGTGCCAGCAGCTTGGAGTCAGGTCGGTTTGGCTACACCTTC. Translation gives CASSLESGRFGYTF.

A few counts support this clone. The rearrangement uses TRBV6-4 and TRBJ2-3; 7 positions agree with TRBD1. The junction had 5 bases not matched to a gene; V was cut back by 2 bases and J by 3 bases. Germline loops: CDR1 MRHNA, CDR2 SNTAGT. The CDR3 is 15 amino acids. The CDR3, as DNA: TGTGCCAGCAGTGACGAGGGGGCGAGGACAGATACGCAGTATTTT. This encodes CASSDEGARTDTQYF.

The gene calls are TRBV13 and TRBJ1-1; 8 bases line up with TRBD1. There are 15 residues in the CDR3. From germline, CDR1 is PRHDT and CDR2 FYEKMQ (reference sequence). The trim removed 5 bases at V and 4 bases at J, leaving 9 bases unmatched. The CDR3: CASSLGQGMRTEAFF. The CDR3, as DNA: TGTGCCAGCAGCCTCGGACAGGGAATGCGCACTGAAGCTTTCTTT.

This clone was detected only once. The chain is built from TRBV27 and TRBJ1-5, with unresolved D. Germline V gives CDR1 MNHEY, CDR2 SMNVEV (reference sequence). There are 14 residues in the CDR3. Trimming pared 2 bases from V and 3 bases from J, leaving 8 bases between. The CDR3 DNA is TGTGCCAGCAGTTTAGGCGGTAACAATCAGCCCCAGCATTTT. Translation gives CASSLGGNNQPQHF.

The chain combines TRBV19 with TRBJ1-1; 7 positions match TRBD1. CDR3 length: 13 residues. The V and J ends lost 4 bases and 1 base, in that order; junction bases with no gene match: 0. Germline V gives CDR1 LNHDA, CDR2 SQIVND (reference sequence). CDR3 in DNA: TGTGCCAGTAGTAGGACAGGGAACACTGAAGCTTTCTTT. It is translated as CASSRTGNTEAFF.

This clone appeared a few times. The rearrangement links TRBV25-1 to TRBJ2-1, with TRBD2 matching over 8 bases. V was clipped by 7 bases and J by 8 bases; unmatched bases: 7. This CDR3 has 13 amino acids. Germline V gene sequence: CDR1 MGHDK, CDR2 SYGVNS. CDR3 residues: CASTGLANHEQFF. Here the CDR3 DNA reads TGTGCCAGCACTGGACTAGCTAACCATGAGCAGTTCTTC.

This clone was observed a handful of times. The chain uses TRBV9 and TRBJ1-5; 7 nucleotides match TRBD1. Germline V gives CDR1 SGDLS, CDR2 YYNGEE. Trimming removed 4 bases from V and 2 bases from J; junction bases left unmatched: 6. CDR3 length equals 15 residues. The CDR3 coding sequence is TGTGCCAGCAGCAAAGGACAGGCAGGCAATCAGCCCCAGCATTTT. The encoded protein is CASSKGQAGNQPQHF.

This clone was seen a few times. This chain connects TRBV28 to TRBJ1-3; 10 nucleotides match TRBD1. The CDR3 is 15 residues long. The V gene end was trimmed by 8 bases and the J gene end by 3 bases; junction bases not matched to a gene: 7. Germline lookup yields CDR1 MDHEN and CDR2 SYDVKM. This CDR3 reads CASWDRGVVGNTIYF. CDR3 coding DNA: TGTGCCAGCTGGGACAGGGGTGTAGTTGGAAACACCATATATTTT.

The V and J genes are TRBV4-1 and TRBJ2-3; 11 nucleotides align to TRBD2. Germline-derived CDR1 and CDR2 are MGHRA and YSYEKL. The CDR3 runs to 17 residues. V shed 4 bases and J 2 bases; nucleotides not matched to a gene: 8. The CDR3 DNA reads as TGCGCCAGCAGCCTCACCCTAGCGGGGGGCTCCACAGATACGCAGTATTTT. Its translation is CASSLTLAGGSTDTQYF.

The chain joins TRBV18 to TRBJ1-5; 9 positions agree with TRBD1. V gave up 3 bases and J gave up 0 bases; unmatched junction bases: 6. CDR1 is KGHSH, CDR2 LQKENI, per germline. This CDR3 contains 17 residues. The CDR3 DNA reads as TGTGCCAGCTCACCGGGACAGGGTTACTATAGCAATCAGCCCCAGCATTTT. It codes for CASSPGQGYYSNQPQHF.

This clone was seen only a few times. CDR3 DNA: TGTGCCACCAGCAGAGATCTCAGCCAAGAGACCCAGTACTTC. Translated, it gives CATSRDLSQETQYF. V and J are TRBV15 and TRBJ2-5; no definite D call. The V and J ends lost 0 bases and 1 base respectively, with 6 bases between them. CDR1 and CDR2 (germline): LNHNV, YYDKDF (reference sequence). There are 14 residues in the CDR3.

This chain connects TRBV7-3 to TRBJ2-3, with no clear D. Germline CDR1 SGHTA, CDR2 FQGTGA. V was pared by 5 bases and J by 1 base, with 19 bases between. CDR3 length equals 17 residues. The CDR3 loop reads CASSLLPSGGGTDTQYF. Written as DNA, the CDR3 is TGTGCCAGCAGCCTTTTGCCCTCCGGCGGTGGCACAGATACGCAGTATTTT.

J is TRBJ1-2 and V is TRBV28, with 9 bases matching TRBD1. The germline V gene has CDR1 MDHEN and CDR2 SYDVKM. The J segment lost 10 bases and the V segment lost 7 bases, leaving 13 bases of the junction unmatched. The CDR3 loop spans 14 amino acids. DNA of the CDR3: TGTGCCAGCACCCCGGGGACAGGGAGTGCTCCCTACACCTTC. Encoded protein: CASTPGTGSAPYTF.

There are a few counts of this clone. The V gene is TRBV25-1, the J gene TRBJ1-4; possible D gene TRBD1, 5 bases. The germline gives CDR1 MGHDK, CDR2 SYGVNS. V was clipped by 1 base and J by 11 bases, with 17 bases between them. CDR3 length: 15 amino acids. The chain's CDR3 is CASSEFKGHFPKLFF. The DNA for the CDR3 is TGTGCCAGCAGTGAATTTAAAGGACATTTCCCCAAACTGTTTTTT.

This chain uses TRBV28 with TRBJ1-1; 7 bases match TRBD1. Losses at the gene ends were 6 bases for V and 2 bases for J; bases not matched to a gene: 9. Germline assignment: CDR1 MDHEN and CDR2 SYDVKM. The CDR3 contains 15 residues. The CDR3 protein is CASREQGIVNTEAFF. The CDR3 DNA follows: TGTGCCAGCAGAGAACAGGGGATAGTTAACACTGAAGCTTTCTTT.

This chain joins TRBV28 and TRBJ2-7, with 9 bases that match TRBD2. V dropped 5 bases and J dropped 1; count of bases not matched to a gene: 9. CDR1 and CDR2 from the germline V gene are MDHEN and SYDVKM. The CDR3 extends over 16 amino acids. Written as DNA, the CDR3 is TGTGCCAGCAGTCAAAATAGACTAGCGGTGTCCTACGAGCAGTACTTC. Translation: CASSQNRLAVSYEQYF.

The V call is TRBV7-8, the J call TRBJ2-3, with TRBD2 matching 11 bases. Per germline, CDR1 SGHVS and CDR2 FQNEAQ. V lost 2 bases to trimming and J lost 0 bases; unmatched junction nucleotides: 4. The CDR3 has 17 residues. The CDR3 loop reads CASSLTSGGASTDTQYF. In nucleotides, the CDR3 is TGTGCCAGCAGCTTAACTAGCGGGGGAGCTAGCACAGATACGCAGTATTTT.

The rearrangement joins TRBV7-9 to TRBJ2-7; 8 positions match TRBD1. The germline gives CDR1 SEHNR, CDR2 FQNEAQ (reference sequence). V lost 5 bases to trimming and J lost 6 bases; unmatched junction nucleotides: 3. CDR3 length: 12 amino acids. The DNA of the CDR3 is TGTGCCAGCAGCCCGACAGGGGTCGAGCAGTACTTC. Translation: CASSPTGVEQYF.